This T cell receptor beta chain derives from a study of T cell repertoires in cytomegalovirus infection. Whole-study results and caveats: Summed public TCR beta family frequency identified CMV carriers bearing the relevant HLA.

TCRdb called the reads again in MiXCR, with one record for every CDR3 protein. This table holds approximately 1,000,000 distinct CDR3 sequences, around 29% found once. On this clonotype: The antigen remains undetermined.

V was pared by 1 base and J by 2 bases, with 11 bases between. CDR1 and CDR2 (germline): SGHDN, FVKESK. The CDR3 runs 16 residues. The receptor comes from a human donor in good health (CMV status not recorded). Some clones in this sample may be carry-over from other donors' samples. The starting material was cultured CD8+ T cells from PBMCs, obtained from culture after CMV antigen stimulation. The rearrangement uses TRBV14 and TRBJ1-4; D is uncertain. CDR3 DNA sequence: TGTGCCAGCAGCCAAGGAAAAGCGGTTACTAATGAAAAACTGTTTTTT. It yields the protein CASSQGKAVTNEKLFF.